A selection of T cell receptor beta chains follows, all from one sample in a study of a mutant IDH1 vaccine in newly diagnosed glioma. These receptors' antigens are unknown. Assay: immunoSEQ multiplex PCR; the TCRdb copy retains only in-frame clones and omits some. The sample lists around 100,000 clones, 85% to 90% seen once, with roughly 0.65% in the top ten. Sequenced material: PBMCs, taken from a glioma patient whose treatment included an IDH1 peptide vaccine. These receptors came from a woman between 50 and 59 years old with glioma. Both conserved end residues are part of each CDR3. The order of the fields is D gene, clone size, V gene, J gene, CDR3 protein, CDR3 DNA. A D gene is named only where the DNA matches it firmly. Size values are once, few and many counts, or a class for expanded clones, and some rows have none.

-	-	TRBV2	TRBJ2-1	CASKYRGSSYNEQFF	TGTGCCAGCAAGTATCGCGGGTCCTCCTACAATGAGCAGTTCTTC
-	-	TRBV19	TRBJ2-1	CASSPGISEQFF	TGTGCCAGTAGTCCCGGGATCAGTGAGCAGTTCTTC
TRBD1	-	TRBV10-3	TRBJ2-1	CAISESNGTGGITPGRWQFF	TGTGCCATCAGTGAGTCGAATGGGACAGGGGGCATTACCCCGGGCCGATGGCAGTTCTTC
TRBD2	once	TRBV5-1	TRBJ2-1	CASSLGGAGPNEQFF	TGCGCCAGCAGCTTGGGCGGAGCGGGACCCAATGAGCAGTTCTTC
TRBD2	-	TRBV9	TRBJ2-1	CASSVTTTSGIGNEQFF	TGTGCCAGCAGCGTGACCACTACTAGCGGGATAGGGAATGAGCAGTTCTTC
TRBD2	-	TRBV9	TRBJ2-3	CASSVNPASGNVDTQYF	TGTGCCAGCAGCGTAAACCCAGCTAGCGGGAATGTAGATACGCAGTATTTT
-	-	TRBV5-1	TRBJ2-6	CASSSVSGANVLTF	TGCGCCAGCAGCTCTGTATCTGGGGCCAACGTCCTGACTTTC
-	-	TRBV11-2	TRBJ2-5	CASSLGPKETQYF	TGTGCCAGCAGCTTAGGGCCTAAAGAGACCCAGTACTTC
-	-	TRBV6-1	TRBJ1-1	CASEPRYETEAFF	TGTGCCAGCGAGCCCAGGTATGAGACTGAAGCTTTCTTT
TRBD1	-	TRBV6-5	TRBJ2-7	CASSWTGTYEQYF	TGTGCCAGCAGTTGGACAGGAACCTACGAGCAGTACTTC
TRBD1	-	TRBV6-6	TRBJ1-5	CASSSLTGGASQHF	TGTGCCAGCAGTTCCTTGACAGGGGGCGCTTCCCAGCATTTT
-	-	TRBV28	TRBJ1-2	CASSPWERGRKYGYTF	TGTGCCAGCAGTCCCTGGGAGAGGGGACGAAAGTATGGCTACACCTTC
TRBD1	-	TRBV18	TRBJ2-3	CASSLEDRYTDTQYF	TGTGCCAGCTCACTAGAGGACAGGTACACAGATACGCAGTATTTT
TRBD2	-	TRBV5-1	TRBJ2-3	CASSLGTSGVDTQYF	TGCGCCAGCAGCTTGGGAACTAGCGGGGTAGATACGCAGTATTTT
TRBD2	-	TRBV7-6	TRBJ2-7	CASSETSGSPYEQYF	TGTGCCAGCAGCGAGACTAGCGGGAGCCCCTACGAGCAGTACTTC
TRBD2	-	TRBV6-6	TRBJ2-7	CASSYGLAGVYEQYF	TGTGCCAGCAGTTACGGTCTAGCGGGAGTCTACGAGCAGTACTTC
-	few	TRBV7-3	TRBJ1-2	CASSPSDSYGYTF	TGTGCCAGCAGCCCCTCGGACAGCTATGGCTACACCTTC
-	-	TRBV7-9	TRBJ2-7	CASSWVQGGPYEQYF	TGTGCCAGCAGCTGGGTCCAAGGTGGCCCTTACGAGCAGTACTTC
-	-	TRBV18	TRBJ1-5	CASSRVLEPSNQPQHF	TGTGCCAGCTCACGCGTTTTAGAACCTAGCAATCAGCCCCAGCATTTT
-	few	TRBV7-2	TRBJ2-5	CASSSYSGFVLETQYF	TGTGCCAGCAGCTCGTATTCAGGGTTCGTTTTAGAGACCCAGTACTTC
-	-	TRBV2	TRBJ2-5	CASSHQRETQYF	TGTGCCAGCAGTCACCAGCGGGAGACCCAGTACTTC
TRBD2	-	TRBV30	TRBJ2-7	CAWTLGLAGTYEQYF	TGTGCCTGGACCTTGGGACTAGCGGGGACCTACGAGCAGTACTTC
-	-	TRBV27	TRBJ2-7	CASKGRAYEQYF	TGTGCCAGCAAAGGCCGAGCGTACGAGCAGTACTTC
TRBD1	-	TRBV6-6	TRBJ1-1	CASSYEWTGEAFF	TGTGCCAGCAGTTACGAGTGGACAGGGGAAGCTTTCTTT
-	-	TRBV5-1	TRBJ2-5	CASSPGQGRNQETQYF	TGCGCCAGCAGCCCGGGCCAGGGAAGGAACCAAGAGACCCAGTACTTC
-	-	TRBV5-1	TRBJ1-2	CASKAEQANYGYTF	TGCGCCAGCAAGGCGGAGCAAGCTAACTATGGCTACACCTTC
-	once	TRBV5-4	TRBJ1-5	CASSLDGPGQPQHF	TGTGCCAGCAGCTTGGACGGGCCGGGTCAGCCCCAGCATTTT
TRBD2	-	TRBV11-2	TRBJ2-1	CASSLVRTSSSYNEQFF	TGTGCCAGCAGCTTAGTAAGGACTAGCAGCTCCTACAATGAGCAGTTCTTC
-	-	TRBV15	TRBJ2-7	CATSRDFQANPYEQYF	TGTGCCACCAGCAGAGATTTCCAGGCCAACCCCTACGAGCAGTACTTC
TRBD1	-	TRBV11-2	TRBJ2-7	CASSPRQGAYEQYF	TGTGCCAGCAGCCCTCGACAGGGGGCCTATGAGCAGTACTTC
-	once	TRBV18	TRBJ1-5	CASSLEHLSNQPQHF	TGTGCCAGCTCACTCGAACACCTTAGCAATCAGCCCCAGCATTTT
-	-	TRBV30	TRBJ2-3	CAWSVGTPRQYF	TGTGCCTGGAGTGTTGGGACACCTAGGCAGTATTTT
-	-	TRBV16	TRBJ2-1	CASSSSGLPYNEQFF	TGTGCCAGCAGCAGCTCGGGACTCCCCTACAATGAGCAGTTCTTC
TRBD2	few	TRBV14	TRBJ2-3	CASSPRRPGGSTDTQYF	TGTGCCAGCAGCCCTAGGCGTCCGGGAGGGAGCACAGATACGCAGTATTTT
TRBD2	-	TRBV9	TRBJ2-1	CASSVSGGSSYNEQFF	TGTGCCAGCAGCGTCAGCGGGGGGAGCTCCTACAATGAGCAGTTCTTC
TRBD2	-	TRBV4-1	TRBJ2-7	CASSQFGLAKYEQYF	TGCGCCAGCAGCCAATTTGGACTAGCGAAGTACGAGCAGTACTTC
-	few	TRBV10-3	TRBJ1-1	CAISDGQGNTEAFF	TGTGCCATCAGTGATGGCCAGGGAAACACTGAAGCTTTCTTT
-	-	TRBV9	TRBJ2-5	CASSPLGYQETQYF	TGTGCCAGCAGCCCCCTTGGGTACCAAGAGACCCAGTACTTC
TRBD2	-	TRBV5-1	TRBJ2-1	CASSSAGSGRPDSYNEQFF	TGCGCCAGCAGCTCCGCGGGTAGCGGGAGGCCCGACTCCTACAATGAGCAGTTCTTC
-	-	TRBV9	TRBJ1-5	CASSVGENQPQHF	TGTGCCAGCAGCGTAGGCGAGAATCAGCCCCAGCATTTT
TRBD1	-	TRBV27	TRBJ2-3	CASSLRGQGMGTDTQYF	TGTGCCAGCAGTTTAAGGGGACAGGGAATGGGCACAGATACGCAGTATTTT
-	-	TRBV7-9	TRBJ2-7	CASSSSSAYEQYF	TGTGCCAGCAGCTCCTCTAGCGCCTACGAGCAGTACTTC
-	-	TRBV28	TRBJ1-2	CASSLHTQGNGYTF	TGTGCCAGCAGTCTACATACTCAGGGAAATGGCTACACCTTC
-	-	TRBV7-9	TRBJ2-1	CASSFEAAYNEQFF	TGTGCCAGCAGCTTCGAAGCGGCCTACAATGAGCAGTTCTTC
-	-	TRBV18	TRBJ2-7	CASSRGLNSYEQYF	TGTGCCAGCTCCAGGGGCTTAAACTCCTACGAGCAGTACTTC